Below, 29 T cell receptor beta chains from the same sample are listed, as sequenced in a study of T cell repertoires in cytomegalovirus infection. Their cognate antigens are unknown. MiXCR, applied by TCRdb to the reads, yields one record per CDR3 protein. The sample lists about 900,000 distinct CDR3 sequences; approximately 31% were seen once. The specimen was cultured CD8+ T cells from PBMCs, collected from culture after CMV antigen stimulation. The receptors shown here come from a human donor in good health (CMV status not recorded). Some clones in this sample may be carry-over from other donors' samples.

The chain combines TRBV6-5 with TRBJ1-1, with D uncertain. Germline-derived CDR1 and CDR2 are MNHEY and SVGAGI. Trimming took 2 bases from V and 2 from J, leaving 6 bases between them. The CDR3 totals 13 residues. The CDR3 is CASSYTSNTEAFF. DNA of the CDR3: TGTGCCAGCAGTTACACAAGCAACACTGAAGCTTTCTTT.

V and J are TRBV20-1 and TRBJ2-1, with a tentative D call TRBD2 (6 bases). The germline V and J ends were trimmed by 0 bases and 4 bases, with 19 bases remaining between them. The V gene's germline CDR1 is DFQATT and CDR2 SNEGSKA (reference sequence). The CDR3 extends over 17 amino acids. The CDR3 spells CSARDLGGATPYNEQFF. The CDR3 DNA sequence: TGCAGTGCTAGAGATCTGGGCGGGGCTACCCCATACAATGAGCAGTTCTTC.

The CDR3: CASSSTGVGFYEQYF. The DNA for the CDR3 is TGTGCCAGCAGCTCGACCGGGGTTGGGTTCTACGAGCAGTACTTC. J is TRBJ2-7 and V is TRBV7-9; D possibly corresponds to TRBD2 (5 bases). Germline-derived CDR1 and CDR2 are SEHNR and FQNEAQ (reference sequence). V lost 4 bases and J 3 bases, leaving 16 bases between the germline ends. The CDR3 totals 15 residues. Filled out from reference TRBV7-9 and TRBJ2-7, the complete variable domain reads DTGVSQNPRHKITKRGQNVTFRCDPISEHNRLYWYRQTLGQGPEFLTYFQNEAQLEKSRLLSDRFSAERPKGSFSTLEIQRTEQGDSAMYLCASSSTGVGFYEQYFGPGTRLTVT.

This clonotype was detected only a few times. The J gene is TRBJ2-5, the V gene TRBV6-1, with D unresolved. Between the trimmed V and J ends, which lost 11 bases and 4 bases, there was a span of 17 bases. From germline, CDR1 is MNHNS and CDR2 SASEGT. This CDR3 has 13 residues. The CDR3 is CASEGIVGETQYF. DNA for the CDR3: TGTGCCTCTGAAGGAATAGTGGGAGAGACCCAGTACTTC.

V is TRBV2 and J is TRBJ1-1; no definite D call. The V gene lost 3 bases and the J gene lost 5 bases, with 10 bases spanning the gap. Per the germline V gene, CDR1 is SNHLY and CDR2 is FYNNEI. The CDR3 runs to 13 residues. The CDR3 sequence: CASSDARGTEAFF. In DNA, the CDR3 is TGTGCCAGCAGTGATGCCCGAGGGACTGAAGCTTTCTTT.

This clonotype appeared a few times. The V gene is TRBV7-6, the J gene TRBJ1-1, with TRBD1 matching 7 bases. The CDR3 length is 15 residues. Per germline, CDR1 SGHVS and CDR2 FNYEAQ. V lost 2 bases, J lost 4 bases, and 7 bases stayed unmatched. CDR3: CASSLTGTDGTEAFF. The CDR3 DNA follows: TGTGCCAGCAGCTTAACAGGGACAGACGGCACTGAAGCTTTCTTT. The full variable domain, its missing parts supplied by reference TRBV7-6 and TRBJ1-1, is GAGVSQSPRYKVTKRGQDVALRCDPISGHVSLYWYRQALGQGPEFLTYFNYEAQQDKSGLPNDRFSAERPEGSISTLTIQRTEQRDSAMYRCASSLTGTDGTEAFFGQGTRLTVV.

This clonotype was seen more than once but under ten times. The chain has TRBV7-3 and TRBJ1-2, with D possibly matching TRBD1 (5 bases). Germline CDR1 is SGHTA and CDR2 is FQGTGA. The CDR3 is 18 residues long. The V end was cut by 3 bases, the J end by 4 bases, with 24 bases between. CDR3 DNA: TGTGCCAGCAGCTTGGGACCAGCAGGCAGGGAGGGAATCTATGGCTACACCTTC. It is translated as CASSLGPAGREGIYGYTF.

This clonotype was seen a handful of times. The V call is TRBV19, the J call TRBJ2-1, with 10 bases lining up with TRBD2. The CDR3 covers 15 residues. Germline trimming cut 2 bases from V and 7 bases from J; bases unmatched to any gene: 5. Germline V CDR1 and CDR2: LNHDA, SQIVND (reference sequence). This CDR3 reads CASSIKRGGRNEQFF. CDR3 nucleotide sequence: TGTGCCAGTAGTATAAAGCGGGGGGGCCGTAATGAGCAGTTCTTC.

V gene TRBV6-1 combines with J gene TRBJ2-3; D is unclear. Germline values: CDR1 MNHNS, CDR2 SASEGT. This CDR3 has 14 amino acids. The V end was cut by 1 base, the J end by 6 bases, with 11 bases between. The CDR3 loop is CASSEVGSRDTQYF. The CDR3 region has the DNA TGTGCCAGCAGTGAAGTGGGTAGCCGGGATACGCAGTATTTT.

This clonotype was seen more than once but under ten times. The chain links TRBV11-1 to TRBJ1-1; D not certain. This CDR3 contains 11 residues. Trimming cost V 3 bases and J 6 bases, with 5 bases left between them. Germline values: CDR1 SGHAT, CDR2 FQDESV (reference sequence). CDR3 nucleotide sequence: TGTGCCAGCAGCTTTTTATCTGAAGCTTTCTTT. Translating gives CASSFLSEAFF. The full variable domain, completed using reference TRBV11-1 and TRBJ1-1, is EAEVAQSPRYKITEKSQAVAFWCDPISGHATLYWYRQILGQGPELLVQFQDESVVDDSQLPKDRFSAERLKGVDSTLKIQPAELGDSAMYLCASSFLSEAFFGQGTRLTVV.

This clonotype was recorded a few times. The CDR3 DNA reads TGTGCCAGCAGCTCGCTAGCGGGGGAACCATTGGCCCAGTACTTC. Residues: CASSSLAGEPLAQYF. This sequence joins TRBV7-9 and TRBJ2-5; 10 nucleotides match TRBD2. Losses at the gene ends were 4 bases for V and 9 bases for J; bases not matched to a gene: 11. This CDR3 comprises 15 residues. CDR1 is SEHNR and CDR2 is FQNEAQ in the germline V gene (reference sequence).

This clonotype was recorded many times. The chain has TRBV7-2 and TRBJ2-2; D gene unclear. V was cut by 1 base and J by 6 bases, with 9 bases left in between. Germline assignment: CDR1 SGHTA and CDR2 FQGNSA. This CDR3 has 14 residues. CDR3 sequence reads: CASSLGLSAGELFF. The CDR3, as DNA: TGTGCCAGCAGCTTAGGTTTATCGGCCGGGGAGCTGTTTTTT.

DNA for the CDR3: TGTGCCAGCAGCCAGAGACAGGGCTACAGAGAAGAAGCTTTCTTT. Amino acid sequence: CASSQRQGYREEAFF. The chain has TRBV14 and TRBJ1-1; 7 positions match TRBD1. The CDR3 is made up of 15 amino acids. Germline V gives CDR1 SGHDN, CDR2 FVKESK. With 3 bases clipped from V and 8 bases from J, the junction kept 12 bases outside the gene matches.

The V gene is TRBV28, the J gene TRBJ2-2, with 9 bases matching TRBD1. J gave up 7 bases and V 5 bases, and 17 bases lay outside the gene matches. The CDR3 spans 18 residues. CDR1 and CDR2 (germline): MDHEN, SYDVKM. CDR3 coding DNA: TGTGCCAGCAGTCTCCCGGGACAGGGTCTAATCGAAGGCGGGGAGCTGTTTTTT. This encodes CASSLPGQGLIEGGELFF.

The CDR3 protein is CSVQGGQGGRRNTEAFF. The CDR3 coding sequence is TGCAGCGTTCAGGGGGGACAGGGGGGGAGGAGGAACACTGAAGCTTTCTTT. The chain combines TRBV29-1 with TRBJ1-1, with 11 bases identical to TRBD1. Germline CDR1 SQVTM, CDR2 ANQGSEA. There are 17 residues in the CDR3. Losses at the gene ends were 5 bases for V and 1 base for J; bases not matched to a gene: 12.

The chain joins TRBV2 to TRBJ2-2; D call uncertain. This CDR3 has 12 amino acids. Looked up from germline, CDR1 is SNHLY and CDR2 is FYNNEI. The V end was cut by 3 bases, the J end by 6 bases, with 5 bases between. In DNA form, the CDR3 reads TGTGCCAGCAGTGATTCGTCCGGGGAGCTGTTTTTT. This codes for CASSDSSGELFF.

This chain connects TRBV12-3 or TRBV12-4 to TRBJ2-1; no definite D call. This CDR3 is built from 13 residues. Deletions cut 6 bases from V and 5 bases from J, with 11 bases between. The CDR3 is CASSYVANNEQFF. The CDR3 nucleotides are TGTGCCAGCAGCTACGTGGCCAACAATGAGCAGTTCTTC.

The chain links TRBV6-5 to TRBJ1-4; D not resolved. V was clipped by 2 bases and J by 6 bases, with 10 bases between them. In germline, CDR1 is MNHEY, CDR2 SVGAGI. The CDR3 covers 14 residues. The DNA of the CDR3 is TGTGCCAGCAGTTACACGGCGGACGATGAAAAACTGTTTTTT. It is translated as CASSYTADDEKLFF.

This clonotype came up a few times. The V call is TRBV6-5, the J call TRBJ2-1, with D hard to call. In germline, CDR1 is MNHEY, CDR2 SVGAGI. CDR3 length: 13 residues. V lost 0 bases and J 6 bases, leaving 6 bases between the germline ends. DNA for the CDR3: TGTGCCAGCAGTTACTCTGACGGCAATGAGCAGTTCTTC. Protein product: CASSYSDGNEQFF.

In this sample, this clonotype turned up many times. This rearrangement joins TRBV6-1 to TRBJ2-1, with D perhaps matching TRBD1 or TRBD2 (5 bases each). CDR3 length: 14 residues. The V gene lost 6 bases and the J gene lost 7 bases, with 16 bases spanning the gap. In germline, CDR1 is MNHNS, CDR2 SASEGT. The CDR3 protein is CASSWGLPGNEQFF. CDR3 bases: TGTGCCAGCAGCTGGGGCCTGCCGGGAAATGAGCAGTTCTTC.

This clonotype was seen only a few times. J is TRBJ2-7 and V is TRBV27, with TRBD1 matching over 7 bases. The CDR3 has 12 residues. Germline lookup yields CDR1 MNHEY and CDR2 SMNVEV (reference sequence). V shed 5 bases, J shed 5 bases, and the junction held 3 bases outside the gene matches. Here the CDR3 reads CASSARGHEQYF. In DNA form, the CDR3 reads TGTGCCAGCAGTGCGAGGGGGCACGAGCAGTACTTC.

A remark on this clonotype: A junction end diverges from the germline sequence, so it may reflect a read error. This chain links TRBV24-1 with TRBJ1-2, with D perhaps matching TRBD1 (6 bases). The CDR3 is made up of 12 amino acids. Germline V gene data show CDR1 as KGHDR and CDR2 as SFDVKD. CDR3 residues: CATSAPSTGFTF. The CDR3 region has the DNA TGTGCCACCAGTGCCCCCTCGACAGGCTTCACCTTC.

This clonotype was detected a few times. This chain links TRBV9 with TRBJ2-2; the D is unclear. Germline assignment: CDR1 SGDLS and CDR2 YYNGEE. The V and J ends lost 5 bases and 2 bases respectively, with 7 bases between them. This CDR3 is built from 13 residues. Here the CDR3 DNA reads TGTGCCAGCAGGCAAACCAACACCGGGGAGCTGTTTTTT. Translated, it gives CASRQTNTGELFF.

This clonotype was seen a few times. The rearrangement joins TRBV27 to TRBJ1-6; D unclear. V lost 0 bases, J lost 3 bases, and 9 bases lay in between. The germline gives CDR1 MNHEY, CDR2 SMNVEV (reference sequence). The CDR3 has 16 residues. This CDR3 reads CASSLSSALYNSPLHF. CDR3 DNA: TGTGCCAGCAGTTTATCGTCCGCGCTCTATAATTCACCCCTCCACTTT.

The rearrangement uses TRBV7-9 and TRBJ1-2; D gene ambiguous. Germline CDR1 and CDR2: SEHNR and FQNEAQ (reference sequence). This CDR3 spans 15 amino acids. Trimming left V 5 bases short and J 2 bases short, with 15 bases between. The CDR3 reads CASSPPERPNYGYTF. The CDR3 DNA follows: TGTGCCAGCAGCCCCCCGGAGAGGCCCAACTATGGCTACACCTTC.

At least ten counts were recorded for this clonotype. The chain has TRBV7-9 and TRBJ2-1; 8 nucleotides align to TRBD2. Germline V gene lookup returns CDR1 SEHNR and CDR2 FQNEAQ (reference sequence). This CDR3 has 16 amino acids. Trimming at V came to 2 bases and at J to 4 bases, leaving 7 bases not matched to a gene. The CDR3 loop reads CASSLRRGATYNEQFF. The CDR3 DNA follows: TGTGCCAGCAGCTTACGGCGGGGGGCTACATACAATGAGCAGTTCTTC.

This clonotype was picked up a small number of times. The CDR3 DNA is TGCGCCAGCAGCCCTGGAGTAGCGGGGGCCCAGAACACCGGGGAGCTGTTTTTT. Protein product: CASSPGVAGAQNTGELFF. V is TRBV4-3 and J is TRBJ2-2; TRBD2 agrees at 9 bases. The CDR3 covers 18 residues. J lost 1 base, V lost 4 bases, and 10 bases had no gene match. CDR1 is LGHNA, CDR2 YSLEER, per germline.

This clonotype appeared many times. This chain's CDR3 is CASSLPSDFTDTQYF. The CDR3 DNA follows: TGTGCCAGCAGTCTCCCCTCTGACTTCACAGATACGCAGTATTTT. The chain couples TRBV6-1 to TRBJ2-3; D gene unclear. V gave up 5 bases and J gave up 2 bases, with 14 bases separating them. Germline CDR1 is MNHNS and CDR2 is SASEGT. This CDR3 has 15 residues.

V usage is TRBV6-8 and J usage is TRBJ1-1; possible D gene TRBD1, 6 bases. Per the germline V gene, CDR1 is MNHGY and CDR2 is SAAAGT. V lost 10 bases, J lost 5 bases, and 17 bases lay in between. The CDR3 totals 13 residues. CDR3 region: CATYRGAGTEAFF. The CDR3 nucleotides are TGTGCCACCTACCGGGGGGCTGGGACTGAAGCTTTCTTT.